This TCR beta chain is from a study of cytomegalovirus exposure and HLA in healthy donors. Donors sampled were nominally healthy, though unrecorded immune exposures were likely. The CDR3 covers 14 residues. Looked up from germline, CDR1 is LNHDA and CDR2 is SQIVND (reference sequence). Losses at the gene ends were 7 bases for V and 3 bases for J; bases not matched to a gene: 5. This PCR relied on a set of 60 Vbeta primers and 13 Jbeta primers. Sequencing was performed with immunoSEQ multiplex PCR; in TCRdb, only in-frame clones are kept and a portion is missing. The repertoire holds 230,000 or so clones, with about nine tenths as singletons.

The sequence was obtained from a girl aged 2-9 years in good health and CMV-seronegative. The sequenced sample consisted of PBMCs. This rearrangement joins TRBV19 to TRBJ2-1, with 8 nucleotides matching TRBD1. The CDR3 bases are TGTGCCAGTAAGGAAGGACAGGGCTACAATGAGCAGTTCTTC. It translates to CASKEGQGYNEQFF. The full variable domain, in which reference TRBV19 and TRBJ2-1 provide the parts outside the CDR3, is DGGITQSPKYLFRKEGQNVTLSCEQNLNHDAMYWYRQDPGQGLRLIYYSQIVNDFQKGDIAEGYSVSREKKESFPLTVTSAQKNPTAFYLCASKEGQGYNEQFFGPGTRLTVL.